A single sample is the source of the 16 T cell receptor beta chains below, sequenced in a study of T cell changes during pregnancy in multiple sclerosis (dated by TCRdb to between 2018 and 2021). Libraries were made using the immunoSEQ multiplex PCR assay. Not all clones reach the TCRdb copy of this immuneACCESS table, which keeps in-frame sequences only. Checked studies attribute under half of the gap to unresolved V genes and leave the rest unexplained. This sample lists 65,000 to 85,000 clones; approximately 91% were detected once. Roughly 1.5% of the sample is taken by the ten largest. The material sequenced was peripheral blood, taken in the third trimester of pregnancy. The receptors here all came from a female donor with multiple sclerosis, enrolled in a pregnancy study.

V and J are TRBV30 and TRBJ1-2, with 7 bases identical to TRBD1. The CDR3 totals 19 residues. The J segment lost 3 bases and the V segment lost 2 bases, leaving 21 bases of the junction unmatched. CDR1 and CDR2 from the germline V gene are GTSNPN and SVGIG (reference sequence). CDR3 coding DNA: TGTGCCTGGAGTCACTTAGACAGGGATCAATGGCTGGTGGACTATGGCTACACCTTC. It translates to CAWSHLDRDQWLVDYGYTF.

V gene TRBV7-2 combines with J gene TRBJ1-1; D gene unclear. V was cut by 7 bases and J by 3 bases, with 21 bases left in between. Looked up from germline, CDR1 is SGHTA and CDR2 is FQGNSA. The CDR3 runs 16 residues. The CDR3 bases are TGTGCCAGCACCCCAGGATATGTGACACACTACACTGAAGCTTTCTTT. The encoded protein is CASTPGYVTHYTEAFF. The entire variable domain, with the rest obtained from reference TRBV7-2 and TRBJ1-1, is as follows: GAGVSQSPSNKVTEKGKDVELRCDPISGHTALYWYRQSLGQGLEFLIYFQGNSAPDKSGLPSDRFSAERTGGSVSTLTIQRTQQEDSAVYLCASTPGYVTHYTEAFFGQGTRLTVV.

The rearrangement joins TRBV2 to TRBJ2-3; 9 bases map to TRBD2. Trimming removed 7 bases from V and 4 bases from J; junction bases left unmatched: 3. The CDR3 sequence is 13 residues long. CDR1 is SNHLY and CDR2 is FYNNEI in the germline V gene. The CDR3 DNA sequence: TGTGCCAGCAACCAGCGGGGGGCAGATACGCAGTATTTT. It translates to CASNQRGADTQYF.

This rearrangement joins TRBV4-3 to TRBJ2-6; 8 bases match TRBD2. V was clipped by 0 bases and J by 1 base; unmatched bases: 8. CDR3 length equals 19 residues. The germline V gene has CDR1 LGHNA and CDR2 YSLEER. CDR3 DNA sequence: TGCGCCAGCAGCCAAGATCGCCCGGGAGGGGGATCTGGGGCCAACGTCCTGACTTTC. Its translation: CASSQDRPGGGSGANVLTF.

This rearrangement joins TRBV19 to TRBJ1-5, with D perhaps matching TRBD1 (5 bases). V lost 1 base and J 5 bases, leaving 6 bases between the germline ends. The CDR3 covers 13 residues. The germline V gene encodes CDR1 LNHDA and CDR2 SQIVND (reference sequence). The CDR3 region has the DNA TGTGCCAGTAGTATAGCGGGGGATCAGCCCCAGCATTTT. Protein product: CASSIAGDQPQHF.

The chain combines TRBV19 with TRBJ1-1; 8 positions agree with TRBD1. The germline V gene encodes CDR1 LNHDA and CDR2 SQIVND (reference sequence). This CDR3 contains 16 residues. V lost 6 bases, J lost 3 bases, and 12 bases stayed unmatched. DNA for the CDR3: TGTGCCAGTAGAGTCAGGACAGGGATCGTGTACACTGAAGCTTTCTTT. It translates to CASRVRTGIVYTEAFF.

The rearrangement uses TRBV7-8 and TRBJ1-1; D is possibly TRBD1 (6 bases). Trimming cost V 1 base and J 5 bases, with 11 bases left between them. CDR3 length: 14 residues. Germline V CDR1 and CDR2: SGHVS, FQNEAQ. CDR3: CASSLGVGATEAFF. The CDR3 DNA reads TGTGCCAGCAGCTTAGGGGTGGGGGCAACTGAAGCTTTCTTT. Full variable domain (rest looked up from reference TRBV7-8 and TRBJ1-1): GAGVSQSPRYKVAKRGQDVALRCDPISGHVSLFWYQQALGQGPEFLTYFQNEAQLDKSGLPSDRFFAERPEGSVSTLKIQRTQQEDSAVYLCASSLGVGATEAFFGQGTRLTVV.

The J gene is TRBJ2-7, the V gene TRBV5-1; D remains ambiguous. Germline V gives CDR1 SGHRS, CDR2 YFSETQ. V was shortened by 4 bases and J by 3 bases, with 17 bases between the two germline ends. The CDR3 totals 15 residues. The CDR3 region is CASSPTAQPGYEQYF. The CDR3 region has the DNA TGCGCCAGCAGCCCTACAGCCCAGCCTGGCTACGAGCAGTACTTC.

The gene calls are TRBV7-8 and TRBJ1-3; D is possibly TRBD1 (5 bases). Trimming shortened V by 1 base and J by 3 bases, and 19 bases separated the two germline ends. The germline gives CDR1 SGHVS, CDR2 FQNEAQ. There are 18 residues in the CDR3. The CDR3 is CASSLDPGGWGFGNTIYF. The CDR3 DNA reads TGTGCCAGCAGCTTAGACCCAGGTGGTTGGGGCTTTGGAAACACCATATATTTT.

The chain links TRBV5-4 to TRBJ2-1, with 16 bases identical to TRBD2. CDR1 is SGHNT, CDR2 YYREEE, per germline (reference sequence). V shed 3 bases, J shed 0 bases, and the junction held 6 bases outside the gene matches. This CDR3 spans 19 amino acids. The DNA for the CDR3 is TGTGCCAGCAGCTCTGGGACTAGCGGGGGGGCGAGCTCCTACAATGAGCAGTTCTTC. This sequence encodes CASSSGTSGGASSYNEQFF.

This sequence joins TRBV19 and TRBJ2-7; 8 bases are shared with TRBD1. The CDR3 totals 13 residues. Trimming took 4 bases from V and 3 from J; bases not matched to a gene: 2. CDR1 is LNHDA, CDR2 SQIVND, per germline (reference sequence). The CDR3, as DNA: TGTGCCAGTAGTAGGACAGGGATCTACGAGCAGTACTTC. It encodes CASSRTGIYEQYF.

The CDR3 coding sequence is TGTGCCAGCAGCCCTCACTCACCTCTCTGCGACAGGGGGCAGGGGATACAAGAGACCCAGTACTTC. This translates into CASSPHSPLCDRGQGIQETQYF. V is TRBV14 and J is TRBJ2-5, with 10 bases lining up with TRBD1. V lost 4 bases, J lost 2 bases, and 25 bases stayed unmatched. Germline lookup yields CDR1 SGHDN and CDR2 FVKESK. CDR3 length equals 22 residues. Looking up the rest from reference TRBV14 and TRBJ2-5 gives the full variable domain: EAGVTQFPSHSVIEKGQTVTLRCDPISGHDNLYWYRRVMGKEIKFLLHFVKESKQDESGMPNNRFLAERTGGTYSTLKVQPAELEDSGVYFCASSPHSPLCDRGQGIQETQYFGPGTRLLVL.

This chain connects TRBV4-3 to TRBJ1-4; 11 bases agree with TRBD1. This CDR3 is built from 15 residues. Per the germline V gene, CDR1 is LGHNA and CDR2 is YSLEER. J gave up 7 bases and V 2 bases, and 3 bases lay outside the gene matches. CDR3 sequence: CASSQPGTGGEKLFF. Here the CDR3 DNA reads TGCGCCAGCAGCCAACCCGGGACAGGGGGTGAAAAACTGTTTTTT.

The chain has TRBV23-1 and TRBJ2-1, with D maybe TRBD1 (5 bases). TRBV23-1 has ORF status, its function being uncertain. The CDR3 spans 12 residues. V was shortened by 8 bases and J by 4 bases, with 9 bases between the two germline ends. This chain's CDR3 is CASETDYNEQFF. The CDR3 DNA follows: TGCGCCAGCGAGACAGATTACAATGAGCAGTTCTTC.

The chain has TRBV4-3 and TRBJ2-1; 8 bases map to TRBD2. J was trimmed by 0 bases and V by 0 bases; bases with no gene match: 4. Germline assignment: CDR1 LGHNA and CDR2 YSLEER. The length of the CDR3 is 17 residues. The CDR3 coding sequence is TGCGCCAGCAGCCAAGATGTAGCGGGGAGCTCCTACAATGAGCAGTTCTTC. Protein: CASSQDVAGSSYNEQFF.

The DNA of the CDR3 is TGCAGCGCCGGGGGGCGAGCGTCTTTTAACCTGAACACTGAAGCTTTCTTT. Protein: CSAGGRASFNLNTEAFF. The chain is built from TRBV29-1 and TRBJ1-1; D perhaps matches TRBD1 (6 bases). Germline-derived CDR1 and CDR2 are SQVTM and ANQGSEA. CDR3 length: 17 residues. Trimming left V 7 bases short and J 0 bases short, with 24 bases between.